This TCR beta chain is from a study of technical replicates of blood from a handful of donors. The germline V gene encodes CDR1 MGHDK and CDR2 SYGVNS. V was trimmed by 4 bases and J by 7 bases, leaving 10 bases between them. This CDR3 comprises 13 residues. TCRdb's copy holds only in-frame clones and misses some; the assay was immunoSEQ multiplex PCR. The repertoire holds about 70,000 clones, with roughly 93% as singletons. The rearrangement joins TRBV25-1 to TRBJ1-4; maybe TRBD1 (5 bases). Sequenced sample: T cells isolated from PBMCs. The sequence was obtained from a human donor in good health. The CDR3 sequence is CASSGPGGEKLFF. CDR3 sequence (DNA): TGTGCCAGCAGTGGGCCGGGGGGTGAAAAACTGTTTTTT.